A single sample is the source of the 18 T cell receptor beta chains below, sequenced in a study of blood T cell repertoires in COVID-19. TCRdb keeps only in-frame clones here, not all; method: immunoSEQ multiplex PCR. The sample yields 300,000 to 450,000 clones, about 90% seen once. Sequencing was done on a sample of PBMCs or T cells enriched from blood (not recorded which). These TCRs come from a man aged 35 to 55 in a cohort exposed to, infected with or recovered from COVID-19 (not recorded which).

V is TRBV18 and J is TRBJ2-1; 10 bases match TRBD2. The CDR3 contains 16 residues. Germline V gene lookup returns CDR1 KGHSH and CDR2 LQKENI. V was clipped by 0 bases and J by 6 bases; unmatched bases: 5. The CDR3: CASSPPGIAGGNEQFF. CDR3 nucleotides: TGTGCCAGCTCACCACCGGGGATAGCGGGAGGCAATGAGCAGTTCTTC.

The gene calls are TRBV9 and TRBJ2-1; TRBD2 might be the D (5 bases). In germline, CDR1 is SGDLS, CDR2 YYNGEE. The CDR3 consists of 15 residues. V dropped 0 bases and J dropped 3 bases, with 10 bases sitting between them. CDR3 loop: CASSVVAGNYNEQFF. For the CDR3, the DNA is TGTGCCAGCAGCGTAGTAGCCGGGAACTACAATGAGCAGTTCTTC. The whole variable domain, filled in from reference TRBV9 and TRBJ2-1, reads DSGVTQTPKHLITATGQRVTLRCSPRSGDLSVYWYQQSLDQGLQFLIQYYNGEERAKGNILERFSAQQFPDLHSELNLSSLELGDSALYFCASSVVAGNYNEQFFGPGTRLTVL.

DNA for the CDR3: TGTGCCAGCAGTCCAGGAAGGGGGCTTCGGTATGGCTACACCTTC. It translates to CASSPGRGLRYGYTF. This chain uses TRBV6-5 with TRBJ1-2; 7 nucleotides agree with TRBD1. There are 15 residues in the CDR3. Germline CDR1 and CDR2: MNHEY and SVGAGI. V shed 5 bases and J 5 bases; nucleotides not matched to a gene: 11.

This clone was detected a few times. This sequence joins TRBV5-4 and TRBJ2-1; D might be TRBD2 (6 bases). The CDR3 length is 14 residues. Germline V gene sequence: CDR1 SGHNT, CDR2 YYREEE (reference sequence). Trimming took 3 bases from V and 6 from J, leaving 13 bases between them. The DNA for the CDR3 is TGTGCCAGCAGCTCACAGACTAGTAGCAATGAGCAGTTCTTC. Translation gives CASSSQTSSNEQFF.

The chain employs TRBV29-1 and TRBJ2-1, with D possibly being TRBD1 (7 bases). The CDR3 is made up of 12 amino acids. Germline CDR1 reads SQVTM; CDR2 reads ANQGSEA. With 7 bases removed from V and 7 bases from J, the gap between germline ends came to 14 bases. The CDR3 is CSGGDRGNEQFF. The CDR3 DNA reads TGCAGCGGGGGGGACAGAGGGAATGAGCAGTTCTTC.

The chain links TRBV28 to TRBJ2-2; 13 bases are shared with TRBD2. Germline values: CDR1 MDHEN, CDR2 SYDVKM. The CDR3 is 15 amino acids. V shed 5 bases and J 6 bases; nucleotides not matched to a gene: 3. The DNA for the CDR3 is TGTGCCAGCAGTCGACTAGCGGGAGGCCCCGGGGAGCTGTTTTTT. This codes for CASSRLAGGPGELFF.

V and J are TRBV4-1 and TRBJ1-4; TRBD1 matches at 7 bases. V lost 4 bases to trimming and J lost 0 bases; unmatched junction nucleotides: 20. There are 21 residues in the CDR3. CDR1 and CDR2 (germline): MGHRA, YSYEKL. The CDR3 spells CASSRRNLQGPSSATNEKLFF. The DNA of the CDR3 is TGCGCCAGCAGCCGAAGAAATTTACAGGGGCCTTCCTCCGCAACTAATGAAAAACTGTTTTTT.

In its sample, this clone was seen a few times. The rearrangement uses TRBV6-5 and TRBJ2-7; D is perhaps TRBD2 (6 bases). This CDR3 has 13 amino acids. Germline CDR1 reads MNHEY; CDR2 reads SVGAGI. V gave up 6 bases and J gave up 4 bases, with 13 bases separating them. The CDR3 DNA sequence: TGTGCCAGCAGACGGGACTCATATTACGAGCAGTACTTC. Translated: CASRRDSYYEQYF.

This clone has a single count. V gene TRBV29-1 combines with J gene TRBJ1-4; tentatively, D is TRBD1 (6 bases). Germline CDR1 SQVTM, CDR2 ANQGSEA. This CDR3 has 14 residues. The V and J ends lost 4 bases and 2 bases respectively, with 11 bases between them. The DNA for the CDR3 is TGCAGCGTTGGTACAGGGCCGACTAATGAAAAACTGTTTTTT. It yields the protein CSVGTGPTNEKLFF. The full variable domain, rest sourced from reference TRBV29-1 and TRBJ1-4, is SAVISQKPSRDICQRGTSLTIQCQVDSQVTMMFWYRQQPGQSLTLIATANQGSEATYESGFVIDKFPISRPNLTFSTLTVSNMSPEDSSIYLCSVGTGPTNEKLFFGSGTQLSVL.

CDR3 DNA: TGCGCCAGCAGGGTCGAGGGGACAGGGGGCATTAAAGCTTTCTTT. Amino acid sequence: CASRVEGTGGIKAFF. V gene TRBV5-1 combines with J gene TRBJ1-1, with TRBD1 identical over 12 bases. This CDR3 comprises 15 residues. Germline-derived CDR1 and CDR2 are SGHRS and YFSETQ. V gave up 5 bases and J gave up 9 bases; unmatched junction bases: 11.

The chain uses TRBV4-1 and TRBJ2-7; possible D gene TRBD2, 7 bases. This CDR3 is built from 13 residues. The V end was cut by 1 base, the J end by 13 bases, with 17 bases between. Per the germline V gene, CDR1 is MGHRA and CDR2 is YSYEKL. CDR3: CASSQVGGARQYF. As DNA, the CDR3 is TGCGCCAGCAGCCAAGTTGGGGGGGCGCGGCAATACTTC.

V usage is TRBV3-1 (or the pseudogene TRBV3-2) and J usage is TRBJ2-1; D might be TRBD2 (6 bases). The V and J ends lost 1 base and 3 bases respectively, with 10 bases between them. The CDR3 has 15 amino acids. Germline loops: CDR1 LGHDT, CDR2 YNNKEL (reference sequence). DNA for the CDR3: TGTGCCAGCAGCCAAGCCGGGGGAGGCTACAATGAGCAGTTCTTC. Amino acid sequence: CASSQAGGGYNEQFF.

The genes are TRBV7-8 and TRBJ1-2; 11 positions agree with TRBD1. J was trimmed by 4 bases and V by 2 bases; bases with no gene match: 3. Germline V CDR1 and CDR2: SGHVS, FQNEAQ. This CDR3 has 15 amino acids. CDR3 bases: TGTGCCAGCAGCTTACGGACAGGGGGCGGCTATGGCTACACCTTC. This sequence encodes CASSLRTGGGYGYTF.

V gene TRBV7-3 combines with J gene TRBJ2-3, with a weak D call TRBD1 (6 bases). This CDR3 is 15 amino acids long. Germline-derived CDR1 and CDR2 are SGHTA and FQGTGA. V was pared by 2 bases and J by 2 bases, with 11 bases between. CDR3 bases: TGTGCCAGCAGCTTACAGGGGACCGCCACAGATACGCAGTATTTT. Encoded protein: CASSLQGTATDTQYF.

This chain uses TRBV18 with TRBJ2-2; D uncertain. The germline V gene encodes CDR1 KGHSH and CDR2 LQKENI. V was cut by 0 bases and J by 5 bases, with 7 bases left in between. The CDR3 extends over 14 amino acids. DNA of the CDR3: TGTGCCAGCTCACCACCGTCCAGGACCGGGGAGCTGTTTTTT. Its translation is CASSPPSRTGELFF.

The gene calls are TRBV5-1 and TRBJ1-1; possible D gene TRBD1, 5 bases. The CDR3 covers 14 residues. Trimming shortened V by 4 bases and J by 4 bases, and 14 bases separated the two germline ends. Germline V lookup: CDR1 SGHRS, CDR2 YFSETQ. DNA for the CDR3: TGCGCCAGCAGCGTCGGTGATAGGGGCACTGAAGCTTTCTTT. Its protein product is CASSVGDRGTEAFF.

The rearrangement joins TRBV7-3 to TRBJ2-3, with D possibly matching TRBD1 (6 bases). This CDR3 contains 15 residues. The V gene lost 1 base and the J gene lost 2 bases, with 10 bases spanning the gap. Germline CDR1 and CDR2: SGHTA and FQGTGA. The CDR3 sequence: CASSLKGGLTDTQYF. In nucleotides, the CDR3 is TGTGCCAGCAGCTTAAAAGGGGGTCTCACAGATACGCAGTATTTT.

CDR3 loop: CATMRTVGYEQYF. CDR3 DNA sequence: TGTGCCACCATGAGAACAGTTGGGTACGAGCAGTACTTC. The chain links TRBV2 to TRBJ2-7; no clear D. V gave up 10 bases and J gave up 4 bases, with 17 bases separating them. CDR3 length equals 13 residues. Germline loops: CDR1 SNHLY, CDR2 FYNNEI.